This T cell receptor (beta chain) was identified during a study of OX40 agonist ivuxolimab in advanced cancers. At the level of the study: Ivuxolimab was delivered to patients intravenously every 2 weeks at doses spanning 0.01 to 10 mg/kg. Points from the study as a whole: Among patients with partial responses at 0.1-3.0 mg/kg, clonal expansion was among the lowest. Some nonresponders likewise displayed low normalized T-cell clonal expansion.

This CDR3 contains 15 residues. Trimming took 0 bases from V and 3 from J, leaving 12 bases between them. The germline V gene has CDR1 SGHNT and CDR2 YYREEE (reference sequence). No patient had autoimmune disease or received systemic immunosuppression. Produced via immunoSEQ multiplex PCR; TCRdb's table is partial and in-frame only. Counted here are 65,000 to 90,000 clones, around nine tenths occurring once; the ten biggest clones make up 0.6% to 0.75%. A word on this clone: What it recognizes is unknown.

The TCR sequence derives from an adult with an advanced solid tumor such as melanoma, head and neck, liver or kidney cancer. This sequence joins TRBV5-4 and TRBJ1-2; TRBD1 might be the D (5 bases). The sample in question was CD4+ or CD8+ T cells sorted from blood, obtained in a trial of the OX40 agonist ivuxolimab. The CDR3 nucleotides are TGTGCCAGCAGCTTGGTAACAGGATCCGACTATGGCTACACCTTC. Translation gives CASSLVTGSDYGYTF.